Below, 20 T cell receptor beta chains from the same sample are listed, as sequenced in a study of blood T cell repertoires in COVID-19. Sequencing was performed with immunoSEQ multiplex PCR; in TCRdb, only in-frame clones are kept and a portion is missing. The profile shows about 340,000 clones, roughly 90% of them singletons. Material for sequencing was peripheral blood. The receptors derive from a woman between 65 and 79 years old with COVID-19, enrolled during active disease.

The count of this clone is one. V usage is TRBV28 and J usage is TRBJ1-1, with 7 nucleotides matching TRBD1. The V gene's germline CDR1 is MDHEN and CDR2 SYDVKM. CDR3 length: 13 residues. The V and J ends lost 5 bases and 3 bases, in that order; junction bases with no gene match: 3. Here the CDR3 DNA reads TGTGCCAGCAGTATAGGGACAGACACTGAAGCTTTCTTT. It is translated as CASSIGTDTEAFF.

This sequence joins TRBV6-4 and TRBJ1-1, with 8 bases fitting TRBD1. This CDR3 region has 14 residues. Germline loops: CDR1 MRHNA, CDR2 SNTAGT. V was pared by 6 bases and J by 5 bases, with 8 bases of the junction left unmatched. DNA for the CDR3: TGTGCCAGCAGCTCCAGGGGGCCGAATACTGAAGCTTTCTTT. This sequence encodes CASSSRGPNTEAFF.

Regarding this clone: Other nucleotide sequences from this sample produce the same CDR3. The V and J genes are TRBV12-3 or TRBV12-4 and TRBJ1-4; a weak D match, TRBD1 (5 bases). Trimming took 6 bases from V and 8 from J, leaving 13 bases between them. The CDR3 covers 13 residues. Here the CDR3 DNA reads TGTGCCAGCAGCCTTGGGGGGTACGAAAAACTGTTTTTT. Its translation is CASSLGGYEKLFF.

This clone has a single count. The chain employs TRBV6-1 and TRBJ2-3; D may be TRBD2 (7 bases). This CDR3 contains 14 residues. Germline values: CDR1 MNHNS, CDR2 SASEGT. Trimming left V 2 bases short and J 4 bases short, with 10 bases between. For the CDR3, the DNA is TGTGCCAGCAGTGAAAAAGGGGGGGCAGATACGCAGTATTTT. Encoded protein: CASSEKGGADTQYF.

The V gene is TRBV6-5, the J gene TRBJ1-1; the D is unclear. In germline, CDR1 is MNHEY, CDR2 SVGAGI. Trimming pared 7 bases from V and 5 bases from J, leaving 14 bases between. This CDR3 has 13 residues. CDR3 residues: CASTSPGSTEAFF. The CDR3 region has the DNA TGTGCCAGCACCTCACCAGGATCGACTGAAGCTTTCTTT.

The chain employs TRBV30 and TRBJ2-6, with a possible D match to TRBD2 (7 bases). Germline CDR1 and CDR2: GTSNPN and SVGIG (reference sequence). The CDR3 contains 16 residues. Trimming removed 8 bases from V and 0 bases from J, with 17 bases in between. The CDR3 DNA reads TGTGCCCGCGGGGGCAGTGCCCCCTCTGGGGCCAACGTCCTGACTTTC. As protein: CARGGSAPSGANVLTF.

The V gene is TRBV4-3, the J gene TRBJ2-2; 8 bases are a match to TRBD1. The CDR3 extends over 15 amino acids. The V segment lost 5 bases and the J segment 6 bases; nucleotides outside the gene matches: 8. The germline V gene encodes CDR1 LGHNA and CDR2 YSLEER. CDR3: CASSSRTGLPGELFF. CDR3 sequence (DNA): TGCGCCAGCAGCTCCAGGACAGGGCTCCCCGGGGAGCTGTTTTTT.

A note on this clone: Mismatch with germline at one junction end may stem from a read error. The DNA for the CDR3 is TGTGCCAGCAGCGAAGAGCGGGATAATCAGCCCCAGCATTTT. Its translation: CASSEERDNQPQHF. The rearrangement joins TRBV2 to TRBJ1-5; D ambiguous. Germline values: CDR1 SNHLY, CDR2 FYNNEI. The CDR3 loop spans 14 amino acids.

This chain joins TRBV6-5 and TRBJ1-5; no clear D gene. The germline V gene has CDR1 MNHEY and CDR2 SVGAGI. CDR3 length equals 14 residues. V lost 0 bases and J 4 bases, leaving 7 bases between the germline ends. The CDR3 DNA sequence: TGTGCCAGCAGTTACTCGAGAGAAAATCAGCCCCAGCATTTT. It is translated as CASSYSRENQPQHF.

The chain uses TRBV24-1 and TRBJ1-1; no clear D gene. The length of the CDR3 is 14 residues. Germline V gene lookup returns CDR1 KGHDR and CDR2 SFDVKD. V lost 2 bases, J lost 4 bases, and 10 bases lay in between. CDR3 amino acids: CATSDSTVRTEAFF. The CDR3, as DNA: TGTGCCACCAGTGATTCAACAGTACGCACTGAAGCTTTCTTT.

The chain carries TRBV14 and TRBJ2-3; 7 nucleotides agree with TRBD2. The CDR3 covers 17 residues. Germline CDR1 is SGHDN and CDR2 is FVKESK. The V segment lost 2 bases and the J segment 6 bases; nucleotides outside the gene matches: 14. The CDR3 region is CASSQWGGSGQADTQYF. CDR3 nucleotide sequence: TGTGCCAGCAGCCAATGGGGAGGTAGCGGGCAAGCGGATACGCAGTATTTT. Drawing the rest from reference TRBV14 and TRBJ2-3, the complete variable domain is EAGVTQFPSHSVIEKGQTVTLRCDPISGHDNLYWYRRVMGKEIKFLLHFVKESKQDESGMPNNRFLAERTGGTYSTLKVQPAELEDSGVYFCASSQWGGSGQADTQYFGPGTRLTVL.

This chain joins TRBV6-5 and TRBJ1-2, with 7 bases fitting TRBD1. This CDR3 spans 15 amino acids. Germline CDR1 is MNHEY and CDR2 is SVGAGI. V lost 7 bases, J lost 4 bases, and 12 bases stayed unmatched. The CDR3 coding sequence is TGTGCCAGCATCCCCAGCCCACAGGGGACCTATGGCTACACCTTC. Its translation is CASIPSPQGTYGYTF.

This rearrangement joins TRBV30 to TRBJ2-3, with D possibly matching TRBD1 (5 bases). V lost 3 bases and J lost 0, with 10 bases in between. The CDR3 contains 14 residues. Germline V gene sequence: CDR1 GTSNPN, CDR2 SVGIG (reference sequence). In DNA form, the CDR3 reads TGTGCCTGGAGAGACAGATCTAGCACAGATACGCAGTATTTT. Its translation: CAWRDRSSTDTQYF.

This rearrangement joins TRBV4-3 to TRBJ2-3; TRBD2 matches 13 bases. The germline gives CDR1 LGHNA, CDR2 YSLEER. This CDR3 has 17 residues. Trimming removed 10 bases from V and 5 bases from J; junction bases left unmatched: 15. The CDR3 nucleotides read TGCGCCACCTTACCGGGACTAGCGGGGCGTCGAGGAGATACGCAGTATTTT. Residues: CATLPGLAGRRGDTQYF.

V usage is TRBV6-2 or TRBV6-3 and J usage is TRBJ2-7; 9 positions agree with TRBD1. V shed 4 bases, J shed 4 bases, and the junction held 5 bases outside the gene matches. Germline V gives CDR1 MNHEY, CDR2 SVGEGT. This CDR3 has 14 amino acids. The CDR3 sequence is CASSSTGGRYEQYF. The CDR3 region has the DNA TGTGCCAGCAGTTCCACAGGGGGCAGATACGAGCAGTACTTC.

The genes are TRBV27 and TRBJ2-2; 9 bases fit TRBD1. The CDR3 totals 17 residues. Germline V gives CDR1 MNHEY, CDR2 SMNVEV (reference sequence). Unmatched junction bases numbered 12, after V lost 3 bases and J lost 7 bases. CDR3 in amino acids: CASSFWLGTGTNGELFF. CDR3 DNA: TGTGCCAGCAGTTTTTGGTTAGGGACAGGGACGAACGGGGAGCTGTTTTTT.

This chain links TRBV10-3 with TRBJ1-6, with 10 bases identical to TRBD1. Germline values: CDR1 ENHRY, CDR2 SYGVKD. Trimming cost V 9 bases and J 9 bases; bases outside gene matches: 5. The CDR3 covers 13 residues. CDR3 loop: CAIRDRGTSPLHF. The DNA for the CDR3 is TGTGCCATACGGGACAGGGGAACTTCACCCCTCCACTTT.

This clone has only one observation. V usage is TRBV28 and J usage is TRBJ2-6, with 7 bases lining up with TRBD1. Germline V lookup: CDR1 MDHEN, CDR2 SYDVKM. The J segment lost 0 bases and the V segment lost 7 bases, leaving 9 bases of the junction unmatched. This CDR3 contains 17 residues. CDR3 loop: CASTPRTGASGANVLTF. The CDR3 DNA follows: TGTGCCAGCACCCCTCGGACAGGAGCCTCTGGGGCCAACGTCCTGACTTTC.

Written as DNA, the CDR3 is TGTGCCAGTACCCCCGGAGGGGGACTAGCGGGGTACAATGAGCAGTTCTTC. This encodes CASTPGGGLAGYNEQFF. The V and J genes are TRBV19 and TRBJ2-1, with 13 bases fitting TRBD2. Losses at the gene ends were 7 bases for V and 4 bases for J; bases not matched to a gene: 10. Per germline, CDR1 LNHDA and CDR2 SQIVND (reference sequence). The CDR3 is made up of 17 amino acids.

This chain joins TRBV7-2 and TRBJ2-7; 8 nucleotides align to TRBD2. Trimming took 2 bases from V and 0 from J; bases not matched to a gene: 6. Germline loops: CDR1 SGHTA, CDR2 FQGNSA. This CDR3 contains 16 residues. The CDR3 protein is CASSLRAGGPSYEQYF. CDR3 in DNA: TGTGCCAGCAGCTTACGGGCGGGGGGCCCCTCCTACGAGCAGTACTTC. The whole variable domain, remainder taken from reference TRBV7-2 and TRBJ2-7, is GAGVSQSPSNKVTEKGKDVELRCDPISGHTALYWYRQSLGQGLEFLIYFQGNSAPDKSGLPSDRFSAERTGGSVSTLTIQRTQQEDSAVYLCASSLRAGGPSYEQYFGPGTRLTVT.